This TCR beta chain was captured by sequencing in a study of cytomegalovirus exposure and HLA in healthy donors. The wider study: Out of 150 million to 200 million T cells, an earlier analysis found around 110 million unique TCR beta sequences in total.

Details on this clone: Antigen unknown.

The ends lost 0 bases at V and 0 bases at J; junction bases unmatched: 4. In germline, CDR1 is GTSNPN, CDR2 SVGIG (reference sequence). The CDR3 is 16 amino acids. Amplification used 60 Vbeta primers and 13 Jbeta primers. Source study methods: Later reanalysis found roughly 80 million unique TCR beta chains, approximately 11 million of them shared. Sequencing used immunoSEQ multiplex PCR; TCRdb keeps in-frame clones, though not all of them. The DNA gave D and trimming, while V, J and clone size come from that table. In all, the sample yields about 74,000 clones. Whole-study results and caveats: In terms of immune exposure information, only CMV serostatus was available.

What was sequenced was PBMCs. This receptor was identified in a female donor in good health and CMV-seropositive. The rearrangement links TRBV30 to TRBJ2-1; 8 nucleotides agree with TRBD2. The CDR3 spells CAWSVGGGSSYNEQFF. As DNA, the CDR3 is TGTGCCTGGAGTGTAGGCGGGGGGAGCTCCTACAATGAGCAGTTCTTC.